Each of the 24 T cell receptor beta chains below was sequenced from the same sample in a study of blood T cell repertoires in COVID-19. Repertoires were generated with immunoSEQ multiplex PCR, while TCRdb's copy carries only in-frame clones and drops some. Among roughly 91,000 clones listed, roughly 84% were seen once. Sequences were obtained from peripheral blood. The receptors here all came from a man between 65 and 85 years old with active or convalescent COVID-19.

This clone was observed once. The chain has TRBV5-1 and TRBJ2-2; D ambiguous. This CDR3 comprises 14 residues. Germline V lookup: CDR1 SGHRS, CDR2 YFSETQ. Trimming cost V 4 bases and J 4 bases, with 11 bases left between them. The CDR3 sequence is CASSPSVFTGELFF. In DNA form, the CDR3 reads TGCGCCAGCAGCCCCTCCGTCTTCACCGGGGAGCTGTTTTTT. Filled out from reference TRBV5-1 and TRBJ2-2, the complete variable domain reads KAGVTQTPRYLIKTRGQQVTLSCSPISGHRSVSWYQQTPGQGLQFLFEYFSETQRNKGNFPGRFSGRQFSNSRSEMNVSTLELGDSALYLCASSPSVFTGELFFGEGSRLTVL.

This clone came up once. The CDR3 region has the DNA TGTGCCAGCCGTCCGTTTTTTCCCACAGATACGCAGTATTTT. Its protein product is CASRPFFPTDTQYF. The rearrangement links TRBV2 to TRBJ2-3; D is unresolved. This CDR3 is built from 14 residues. Looked up from germline, CDR1 is SNHLY and CDR2 is FYNNEI. V was pared by 8 bases and J by 2 bases, with 14 bases between. The full variable domain, in which reference TRBV2 and TRBJ2-3 provide the parts outside the CDR3, is EPEVTQTPSHQVTQMGQEVILRCVPISNHLYFYWYRQILGQKVEFLVSFYNNEISEKSEIFDDQFSVERPDGSNFTLKIRSTKLEDSAMYFCASRPFFPTDTQYFGPGTRLTVL.

This rearrangement joins TRBV24-1 to TRBJ1-5; D is possibly TRBD1 (6 bases). Germline CDR1 reads KGHDR; CDR2 reads SFDVKD. The CDR3 sequence is 12 residues long. Trimming left V 9 bases short and J 4 bases short, with 9 bases between. CDR3: CATGTPNQPQHF. The CDR3 DNA is TGTGCCACCGGGACACCTAATCAGCCCCAGCATTTT.

This clone was picked up one time. The J gene is TRBJ1-2, the V gene TRBV18, with D possibly being TRBD1 (5 bases). Deletions cut 3 bases from V and 4 bases from J, with 18 bases between. The CDR3 is made up of 16 amino acids. Germline V gene data show CDR1 as KGHSH and CDR2 as LQKENI. CDR3 in DNA: TGTGCCAGCTCACCTAGCACGACAGCTAGGGGCTATGGCTACACCTTC. It is translated as CASSPSTTARGYGYTF.

The J gene is TRBJ2-2, the V gene TRBV9; no clear D gene. In germline, CDR1 is SGDLS, CDR2 YYNGEE. Trimming left V 4 bases short and J 5 bases short, with 9 bases between. This CDR3 region has 13 residues. The DNA of the CDR3 is TGTGCCAGCAGCCCTCTAGTTACCGGGGAGCTGTTTTTT. This sequence encodes CASSPLVTGELFF. The full variable domain, rest sourced from reference TRBV9 and TRBJ2-2, is DSGVTQTPKHLITATGQRVTLRCSPRSGDLSVYWYQQSLDQGLQFLIQYYNGEERAKGNILERFSAQQFPDLHSELNLSSLELGDSALYFCASSPLVTGELFFGEGSRLTVL.

The genes are TRBV3-1 (or the pseudogene TRBV3-2) and TRBJ1-1, with 8 positions matching TRBD1. V gave up 1 base and J gave up 5 bases; unmatched junction bases: 3. Germline V gene lookup returns CDR1 LGHDT and CDR2 YNNKEL (reference sequence). This CDR3 has 14 residues. CDR3 residues: CASSQGTGSTEAFF. In DNA, the CDR3 is TGTGCCAGCAGCCAAGGGACAGGGAGTACTGAAGCTTTCTTT.

This clone appeared once. The chain employs TRBV2 and TRBJ2-5, with a weak D call TRBD1 (6 bases). This CDR3 spans 13 amino acids. The germline V gene has CDR1 SNHLY and CDR2 FYNNEI. The ends were cut back, 8 bases at V and 2 bases at J, with 12 bases in the middle. DNA for the CDR3: TGTGCCAGCCGACGCAGGGGACAAGAGACCCAGTACTTC. It encodes CASRRRGQETQYF. Filled out from reference TRBV2 and TRBJ2-5, the complete variable domain reads EPEVTQTPSHQVTQMGQEVILRCVPISNHLYFYWYRQILGQKVEFLVSFYNNEISEKSEIFDDQFSVERPDGSNFTLKIRSTKLEDSAMYFCASRRRGQETQYFGPGTRLLVL.

The genes are TRBV9 and TRBJ2-7, with D possibly TRBD2 on 6 matching bases. This CDR3 has 18 amino acids. Germline loops: CDR1 SGDLS, CDR2 YYNGEE. V was cut by 0 bases and J by 1 base, with 20 bases left in between. The CDR3 here is CASSVETNLGLKSYEQYF. CDR3 sequence (DNA): TGTGCCAGCAGCGTAGAAACCAATCTGGGACTCAAGTCCTACGAGCAGTACTTC.

V gene TRBV5-4 combines with J gene TRBJ1-3; possible D gene TRBD1, 5 bases. Germline loops: CDR1 SGHNT, CDR2 YYREEE (reference sequence). Trimming cost V 0 bases and J 4 bases, with 11 bases left between them. The CDR3 length is 15 residues. DNA of the CDR3: TGTGCCAGCAGCTTGGGGGGCGCCCAGGGAAACACCATATATTTT. Translation gives CASSLGGAQGNTIYF.

The chain recombines TRBV3-1 (or the pseudogene TRBV3-2) with TRBJ1-4; 8 positions match TRBD1. Per germline, CDR1 LGHDT and CDR2 YNNKEL (reference sequence). This CDR3 region has 14 residues. The V segment lost 3 bases and the J segment 7 bases; nucleotides outside the gene matches: 4. For the CDR3, the DNA is TGTGCCAGCAGCCACGGACAGGGCGGTGAAAAACTGTTTTTT. Translation: CASSHGQGGEKLFF.

The V call is TRBV10-3, the J call TRBJ1-1; D unresolved. CDR3 length: 13 residues. Trimming took off 6 bases at V and 3 bases at J, with 11 bases between the two ends. From germline, CDR1 is ENHRY and CDR2 SYGVKD. CDR3 nucleotides: TGTGCCATCAGCCAGAATCGGGACACTGAAGCTTTCTTT. This sequence encodes CAISQNRDTEAFF.

The chain joins TRBV7-8 to TRBJ1-2; D gene unclear. From germline, CDR1 is SGHVS and CDR2 FQNEAQ. The CDR3 has 13 residues. Trimming removed 2 bases from V and 6 bases from J, with 10 bases in between. The CDR3: CASSLRIRDGYTF. CDR3 in DNA: TGTGCCAGCAGCTTAAGGATTCGGGATGGCTACACCTTC.

This chain connects TRBV5-4 to TRBJ1-6, with unresolved D. This CDR3 region has 15 residues. Germline V gene sequence: CDR1 SGHNT, CDR2 YYREEE (reference sequence). With 0 bases removed from V and 3 bases from J, the gap between germline ends came to 7 bases. CDR3 in amino acids: CASSLEPSYNSPLHF. The CDR3, as DNA: TGTGCCAGCAGCTTGGAACCGAGCTATAATTCACCCCTCCACTTT. Based on the CDR3 plus reference TRBV5-4 and TRBJ1-6, the full variable domain is ETGVTQSPTHLIKTRGQQVTLRCSSQSGHNTVSWYQQALGQGPQFIFQYYREEENGRGNFPPRFSGLQFPNYSSELNVNALELDDSALYLCASSLEPSYNSPLHFGNGTRLTVT.

This rearrangement joins TRBV6-2 or TRBV6-3 to TRBJ2-4, with D possibly matching TRBD1 (6 bases). The germline V gene encodes CDR1 MNHEY and CDR2 SVGEGT. This CDR3 spans 15 amino acids. V lost 4 bases, J lost 5 bases, and 15 bases lay in between. DNA of the CDR3: TGTGCCAGCAGTTCCGGACAGATTTTAGAAAACATTCAGTACTTC. Protein: CASSSGQILENIQYF.

The V call is TRBV28, the J call TRBJ2-7; the D gene is possibly TRBD1 (6 bases). Germline CDR1 reads MDHEN; CDR2 reads SYDVKM. V lost 4 bases and J lost 0, with 22 bases in between. The CDR3 is made up of 18 amino acids. The CDR3 reads CASSSSVRGIISSYEQYF. CDR3 DNA sequence: TGTGCCAGCAGTTCTAGTGTCAGGGGAATTATTAGCTCCTACGAGCAGTACTTC.

The chain joins TRBV7-2 to TRBJ2-2; D possibly corresponds to TRBD2 (6 bases). This CDR3 is built from 16 residues. V was trimmed by 5 bases and J by 0 bases, leaving 13 bases between them. Germline CDR1 reads SGHTA; CDR2 reads FQGNSA. CDR3 amino acids: CASSPRGTPNTGELFF. DNA for the CDR3: TGTGCCAGCAGCCCCCGAGGGACTCCGAACACCGGGGAGCTGTTTTTT.

This clone was seen a single time. The V and J genes are TRBV28 and TRBJ1-1; 10 nucleotides align to TRBD1. The CDR3 spans 13 residues. Per the germline V gene, CDR1 is MDHEN and CDR2 is SYDVKM. Trimming at V came to 6 bases and at J to 7 bases, leaving 5 bases not matched to a gene. The chain's CDR3 is CASRGTGENEAFF. The CDR3 coding sequence is TGTGCCAGCAGGGGGACAGGGGAAAATGAAGCTTTCTTT.

The chain has TRBV5-3 and TRBJ2-5; TRBD2 might be the D (6 bases). TRBV5-3 is identified as an open reading frame with a role that is uncertain. The CDR3 is made up of 14 amino acids. V lost 7 bases and J 5 bases, leaving 18 bases between the germline ends. The CDR3 protein is CARPAGRGRETQYF. CDR3 nucleotides: TGTGCCAGACCCGCGGGACGGGGACGGGAGACCCAGTACTTC.

The genes are TRBV30 and TRBJ1-2; perhaps TRBD1 as D (5 bases). V was cut by 4 bases and J by 4 bases, with 19 bases left in between. This CDR3 has 15 residues. CDR1 is GTSNPN and CDR2 is SVGIG in the germline V gene (reference sequence). CDR3 nucleotide sequence: TGTGCCTGGATCCAGCCGGTAGGGGCTCGCTATGGCTACACCTTC. It encodes CAWIQPVGARYGYTF.

The chain combines TRBV18 with TRBJ2-3; D is possibly TRBD1 (6 bases). Germline V gene data show CDR1 as KGHSH and CDR2 as LQKENI. The V gene lost 2 bases and the J gene lost 6 bases, with 15 bases spanning the gap. The CDR3 is 15 amino acids. This CDR3 is CASSPGGTRADTQYF. The CDR3 region has the DNA TGTGCCAGCTCACCAGGGGGCACGAGGGCGGATACGCAGTATTTT.

The rearrangement links TRBV28 to TRBJ1-1, with D possibly TRBD1 on 6 matching bases. The V and J ends lost 10 bases and 5 bases respectively, with 17 bases between them. The CDR3 loop spans 13 amino acids. Per the germline V gene, CDR1 is MDHEN and CDR2 is SYDVKM. The CDR3 coding sequence is TGTGCCATTACAGGGATGGTTTGGACTGAAGCTTTCTTT. This gives the protein CAITGMVWTEAFF.

The CDR3 is CASSSYTDTQYF. The CDR3 DNA follows: TGTGCCAGCAGCTCTTACACAGATACGCAGTATTTT. The V and J genes are TRBV7-9 and TRBJ2-3, with unresolved D. V lost 4 bases to trimming and J lost 2 bases, with 4 bases between them. Germline V CDR1 and CDR2: SEHNR, FQNEAQ (reference sequence). This CDR3 has 12 amino acids.

The chain has TRBV2 and TRBJ1-6, with 7 bases matching TRBD1. Germline CDR1 SNHLY, CDR2 FYNNEI. Germline trimming cut 2 bases from V and 4 bases from J; bases unmatched to any gene: 2. This CDR3 has 15 amino acids. CDR3: CASSEPRGYNSPLHF. The DNA of the CDR3 is TGTGCCAGCAGTGAACCCAGGGGGTATAATTCACCCCTCCACTTT.

This chain uses TRBV19 with TRBJ1-1; D not resolved. Germline CDR1 and CDR2: LNHDA and SQIVND (reference sequence). This CDR3 is 13 amino acids long. V was cut by 1 base and J by 1 base, with 4 bases left in between. The CDR3 region is CASSIVENTEAFF. For the CDR3, the DNA is TGTGCCAGTAGTATAGTAGAGAACACTGAAGCTTTCTTT.